This T cell receptor beta chain derives from a study of cytomegalovirus exposure and HLA in healthy donors. Germline CDR1 MRHNA, CDR2 SNTAGT. The CDR3 sequence is 13 residues long. The trim removed 6 bases at V and 10 bases at J, leaving 8 bases unmatched. PCR involved 60 Vbeta and 13 Jbeta primers. Repertoires were generated with immunoSEQ multiplex PCR, while TCRdb's copy carries only in-frame clones and drops some. The sample includes fewer than 200,000 clones, around 88% seen only once; the top ten take around 0.93%. The sequence came from a woman aged 25-40 years in good health and CMV-seronegative. This chain links TRBV6-4 with TRBJ2-1, with 8 bases identical to TRBD2. The material sequenced was PBMCs. CDR3 DNA: TGTGCCAGCAGAAGTGAAGCGGGAGCCGAGCAGTTCTTC. It is translated as CASRSEAGAEQFF.